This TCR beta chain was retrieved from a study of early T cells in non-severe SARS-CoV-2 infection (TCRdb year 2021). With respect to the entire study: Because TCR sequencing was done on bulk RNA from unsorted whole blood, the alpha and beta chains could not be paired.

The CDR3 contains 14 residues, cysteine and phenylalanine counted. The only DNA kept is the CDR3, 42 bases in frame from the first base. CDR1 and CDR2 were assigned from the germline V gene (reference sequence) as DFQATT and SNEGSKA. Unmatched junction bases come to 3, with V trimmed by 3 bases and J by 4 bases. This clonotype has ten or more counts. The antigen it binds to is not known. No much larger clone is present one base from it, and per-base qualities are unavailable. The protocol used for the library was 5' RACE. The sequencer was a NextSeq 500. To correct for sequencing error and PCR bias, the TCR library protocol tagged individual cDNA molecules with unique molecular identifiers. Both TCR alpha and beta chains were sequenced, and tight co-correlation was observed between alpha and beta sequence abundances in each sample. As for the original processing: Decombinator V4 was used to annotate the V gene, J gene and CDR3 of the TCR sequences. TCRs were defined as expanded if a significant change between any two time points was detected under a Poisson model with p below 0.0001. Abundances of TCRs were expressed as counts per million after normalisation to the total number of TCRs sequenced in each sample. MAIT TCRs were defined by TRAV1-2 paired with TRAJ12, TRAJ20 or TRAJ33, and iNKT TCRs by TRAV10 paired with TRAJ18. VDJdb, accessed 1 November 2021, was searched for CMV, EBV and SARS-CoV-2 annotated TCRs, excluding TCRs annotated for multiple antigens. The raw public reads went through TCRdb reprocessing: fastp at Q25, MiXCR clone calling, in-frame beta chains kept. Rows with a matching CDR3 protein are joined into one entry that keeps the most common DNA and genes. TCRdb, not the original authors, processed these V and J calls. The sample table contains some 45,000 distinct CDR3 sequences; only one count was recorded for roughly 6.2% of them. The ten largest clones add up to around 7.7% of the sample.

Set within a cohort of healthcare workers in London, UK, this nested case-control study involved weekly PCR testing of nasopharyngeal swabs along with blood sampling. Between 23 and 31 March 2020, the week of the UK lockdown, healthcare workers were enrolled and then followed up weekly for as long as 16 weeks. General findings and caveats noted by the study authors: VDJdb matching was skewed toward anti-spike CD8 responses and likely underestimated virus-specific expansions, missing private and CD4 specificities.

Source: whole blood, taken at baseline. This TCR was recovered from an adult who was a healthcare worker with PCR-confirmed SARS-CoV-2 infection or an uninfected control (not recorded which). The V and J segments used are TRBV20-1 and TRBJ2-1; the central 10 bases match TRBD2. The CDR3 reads CSARLAGVYNEQFF. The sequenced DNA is TGCAGTGCTAGGCTAGCGGGGGTGTACAATGAGCAGTTCTTC.